These 10 T cell receptor beta chains originate from one sample sequenced in a study of blood T cell repertoires in COVID-19. This table comes from immunoSEQ multiplex PCR, and its TCRdb copy is limited to in-frame clones, with some not included. The sample lists 200,000 or so clones; approximately 90% were seen once. Sequencing was done on a sample of peripheral blood. Every receptor here comes from a man between 65 and 85 years old with acute or convalescent COVID-19.

The chain is built from TRBV14 and TRBJ1-2; D unresolved. The CDR3 covers 15 residues. Trimming cost V 1 base and J 4 bases, with 13 bases left between them. Germline V CDR1 and CDR2: SGHDN, FVKESK. CDR3: CASSQGYKSVYGYTF. Here the CDR3 DNA reads TGTGCCAGCAGCCAAGGGTACAAGTCTGTCTATGGCTACACCTTC. Filled out from reference TRBV14 and TRBJ1-2, the complete variable domain reads EAGVTQFPSHSVIEKGQTVTLRCDPISGHDNLYWYRRVMGKEIKFLLHFVKESKQDESGMPNNRFLAERTGGTYSTLKVQPAELEDSGVYFCASSQGYKSVYGYTFGSGTRLTVV.

This sequence joins TRBV7-9 and TRBJ2-1, with a possible D match to TRBD2 (7 bases). This CDR3 contains 15 residues. The V end was cut by 5 bases, the J end by 8 bases, with 19 bases between. Germline V CDR1 and CDR2: SEHNR, FQNEAQ (reference sequence). The CDR3 sequence: CASSKGGGPLYEQFF. The DNA of the CDR3 is TGTGCCAGCAGCAAGGGGGGAGGGCCTTTGTATGAGCAGTTCTTC.

This sequence joins TRBV21-1 and TRBJ2-7; the D call of TRBD1 is as the table states it, not checked on the DNA. TRBV21-1 is recorded as a pseudogene. The CDR3 runs 18 residues. The CDR3 DNA reads TGTGCCAGCAGCAAAACACGTTACCCGGGACAGGGGACCTACGAGCAGTACTTC. Protein: CASSKTRYPGQGTYEQYF.

CDR3 DNA: TGTGCCAGCAGCCCCTCCCAACTGTACCAAGAGACCCAGTACTTC. Translation gives CASSPSQLYQETQYF. The gene calls are TRBV5-4 and TRBJ2-5; unclear D gene. There are 15 residues in the CDR3. V lost 4 bases, J lost 0 bases, and 13 bases lay in between. Per the germline V gene, CDR1 is SGHNT and CDR2 is YYREEE (reference sequence).

The rearrangement joins TRBV3-1 (or the pseudogene TRBV3-2) to TRBJ2-5, with 9 bases identical to TRBD1. CDR3 length: 15 residues. The germline CDR1 and CDR2 sequences are LGHDT and YNNKEL (reference sequence). Unmatched junction bases numbered 13, after V lost 1 base and J lost 13 bases. This CDR3 reads CASSQGGTGKSDGYF. For the CDR3, the DNA is TGTGCCAGCAGCCAAGGAGGGACAGGGAAGAGTGACGGGTACTTC.

The chain couples TRBV3-1 (or the pseudogene TRBV3-2) to TRBJ2-7; 8 nucleotides agree with TRBD2. CDR3 length: 17 amino acids. Germline trimming cut 5 bases from V and 5 bases from J; bases unmatched to any gene: 17. CDR1 LGHDT and CDR2 YNNKEL come from the germline V gene (reference sequence). This chain's CDR3 is CASSETIPGGGRDEQYF. The CDR3 nucleotides read TGTGCCAGCAGCGAAACGATTCCGGGGGGGGGCCGAGACGAGCAGTACTTC.

CDR3 coding DNA: TGTGCCAGCAGTTTATTCGGCCAAGAGACCCAGTACTTC. This encodes CASSLFGQETQYF. V usage is TRBV27 and J usage is TRBJ2-5; D is unresolved. Per germline, CDR1 MNHEY and CDR2 SMNVEV (reference sequence). This CDR3 contains 13 residues. V shed 1 base and J shed 1 base, with 4 bases lying between them.

The chain employs TRBV6-1 and TRBJ1-5; D unresolved. The germline V and J ends were trimmed by 3 bases and 0 bases, with 6 bases remaining between them. The CDR3 is 14 residues long. The germline CDR1 and CDR2 sequences are MNHNS and SASEGT. The CDR3 sequence is CASSDYRSNQPQHF. CDR3 in DNA: TGTGCCAGCAGTGATTATCGTAGCAATCAGCCCCAGCATTTT.

The rearrangement links TRBV6-2 or TRBV6-3 to TRBJ1-2; the match to TRBD1 covers 8 bases. Germline V gene sequence: CDR1 MNHEY, CDR2 SVGEGT. Unmatched junction bases numbered 17, after V lost 5 bases and J lost 6 bases. The CDR3 is 17 amino acids. Written as DNA, the CDR3 is TGTGCCAGCAGTCACCCAAATTCCGGGACAGGATACAATGGCTACACCTTC. It translates to CASSHPNSGTGYNGYTF.

V is TRBV5-1 and J is TRBJ1-1; D perhaps matches TRBD1 (5 bases). Trimming removed 4 bases from V and 5 bases from J, with 15 bases in between. The CDR3 runs 14 residues. The germline V gene has CDR1 SGHRS and CDR2 YFSETQ. The CDR3 nucleotides read TGCGCCAGCAGCCCAAATAACGGGGGAACTGAAGCTTTCTTT. Translation gives CASSPNNGGTEAFF. Looking up the rest from reference TRBV5-1 and TRBJ1-1 gives the full variable domain: KAGVTQTPRYLIKTRGQQVTLSCSPISGHRSVSWYQQTPGQGLQFLFEYFSETQRNKGNFPGRFSGRQFSNSRSEMNVSTLELGDSALYLCASSPNNGGTEAFFGQGTRLTVV.